This T cell receptor beta chain was recovered during a study of vaccination effects on CD4 cells after COVID-19. The length of the CDR3 is 14 residues. Losses at the gene ends were 2 bases for V and 8 bases for J; bases not matched to a gene: 5. Germline CDR1 reads ENHRY; CDR2 reads SYGVKD. Before sequencing, viral peptide pools were used by the ViraFEST assay to expand antigen-specific CD4+ T cells. With roughly 10 days of culture completed, CD4+ T cells were isolated. All study participants received two doses of BNT162b2 or mRNA-1273 vaccine. Peptides at roughly 9.2 ug/ml and IL-2 at 9 to 10 IU/ml were added to a few million PBMC per well. Half-medium exchanges with IL-2 medium took place on days 3 and 7. Assay: immunoSEQ multiplex PCR; the TCRdb copy retains only in-frame clones and omits some. The profile shows about 29,000 clones, about 74% of them singletons. Of note for this clone: The antigen is undetermined.

The specimen was CD4+ T cells from PBMCs cultured with HCoV-OC43 spike peptides, collected after COVID-19 vaccination. As to subset: HCoV-OC43 spike overlapping peptide pool stimulation. The receptor comes from a human donor who received a COVID-19 vaccine. This chain joins TRBV10-3 and TRBJ1-2; 10 nucleotides agree with TRBD1. CDR3 loop: CAISERQGAGGYTF. The CDR3 bases are TGTGCCATCAGTGAGAGACAGGGGGCGGGAGGCTACACCTTC.